This TCR beta chain was retrieved from a study of blood T cell repertoires in COVID-19. Overall study context: Spain, Italy and the United States supplied samples that represented acute and convalescent COVID-19.

Germline values: CDR1 SGHRS, CDR2 YFSETQ. This CDR3 comprises 15 residues. The V gene lost 2 bases and the J gene lost 1 base, with 13 bases spanning the gap. While infection was still active, Seattle patients were enrolled and then followed longitudinally. Profiling relied on immunoSEQ multiplex PCR, and the TCRdb table lists in-frame clones only, not all of them. The top ten hold around 0.95% of the sample, which has roughly 500,000 clones, 89% seen once. The clonotype was recovered from a man aged 18 to 30 with COVID-19, enrolled during active disease. The genes are TRBV5-1 and TRBJ2-7; D possibly corresponds to TRBD2 (5 bases). The sequenced sample was peripheral blood. DNA for the CDR3: TGCGCCAGCAGCTTTCCCAGTTGGGAGTCCTACGAGCAGTACTTC. Encoded protein: CASSFPSWESYEQYF.